Here is one T cell receptor (beta chain) with its context. Its antigen is undetermined. Attachment of unique molecular identifiers was made to individual cDNA molecules. TCRdb passed the 5' RACE reads through MiXCR, listing each CDR3 protein once. The table records some 77,000 distinct CDR3 sequences, 12% of them present only once. The CDR3 spans 15 residues. Trimming removed 2 bases at V and 0 bases at J, with 11 bases between. Germline assignment: CDR1 WNHNN and CDR2 SYGVQD (reference sequence). The sample is drawn from a study of early T cells in non-severe SARS-CoV-2 infection. Study background: Sequencing targeted bulk RNA from unsorted whole blood, leaving chains unpaired. Study-wide results and caveats: Matching results from VDJdb favored anti-spike CD8 responses, leaving private and CD4 specificities undetected.

This sequence joins TRBV10-1 and TRBJ2-7; tentatively, D is TRBD1 or TRBD2 (5 bases each). The specimen comprised whole blood, sampled at baseline. The receptor comes from an adult who was a healthcare worker with PCR-confirmed SARS-CoV-2 infection or an uninfected control (not recorded which). The donor label of this sample is uncertain. The CDR3 nucleotides are TGCGCCAGCAGTGAGGGGACCGGCATCTCCTACGAGCAGTACTTC. Amino acids: CASSEGTGISYEQYF.